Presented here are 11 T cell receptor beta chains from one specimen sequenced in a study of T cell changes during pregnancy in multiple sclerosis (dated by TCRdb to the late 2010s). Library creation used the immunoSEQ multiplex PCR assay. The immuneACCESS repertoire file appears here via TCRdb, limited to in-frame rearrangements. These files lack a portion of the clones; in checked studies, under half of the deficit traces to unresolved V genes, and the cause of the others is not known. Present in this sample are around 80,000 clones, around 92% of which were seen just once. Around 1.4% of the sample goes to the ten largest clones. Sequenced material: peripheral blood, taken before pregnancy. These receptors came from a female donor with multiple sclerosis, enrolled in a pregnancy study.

The CDR3 spells CAISETAARYGYTF. CDR3 DNA sequence: TGTGCCATCAGTGAGACAGCGGCCAGGTATGGCTACACCTTC. The chain is built from TRBV10-3 and TRBJ1-2; no reliable D call. The germline CDR1 and CDR2 sequences are ENHRY and SYGVKD. The CDR3 contains 14 residues. The V end lost 2 bases, the J end lost 5 bases, and 12 bases lay between the germline ends.

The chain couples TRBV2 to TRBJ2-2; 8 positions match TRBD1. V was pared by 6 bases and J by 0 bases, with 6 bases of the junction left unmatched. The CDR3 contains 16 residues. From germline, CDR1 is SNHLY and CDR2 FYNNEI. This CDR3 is CASRTGDFANTGELFF. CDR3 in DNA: TGTGCCAGCAGGACAGGGGATTTCGCGAACACCGGGGAGCTGTTTTTT.

The CDR3 loop reads CASTLTNTQYF. The CDR3 DNA sequence: TGCGCCAGCACCCTCACTAATACGCAGTATTTT. The rearrangement links TRBV5-1 to TRBJ2-3; no firm D call. This CDR3 contains 11 residues. Trimming stripped 6 bases from V and 7 bases from J, with 9 bases between. Germline V gene data show CDR1 as SGHRS and CDR2 as YFSETQ.

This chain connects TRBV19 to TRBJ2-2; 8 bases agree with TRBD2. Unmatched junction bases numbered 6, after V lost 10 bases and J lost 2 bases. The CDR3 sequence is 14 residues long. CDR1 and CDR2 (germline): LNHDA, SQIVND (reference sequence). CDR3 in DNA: TGTGCCACCGGGGGGGGCCTTAACACCGGGGAGCTGTTTTTT. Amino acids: CATGGGLNTGELFF.

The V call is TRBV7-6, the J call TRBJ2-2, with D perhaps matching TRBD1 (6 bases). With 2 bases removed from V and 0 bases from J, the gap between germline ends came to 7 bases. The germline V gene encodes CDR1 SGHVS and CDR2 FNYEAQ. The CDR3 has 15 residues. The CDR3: CASSLRGTNTGELFF. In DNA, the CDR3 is TGTGCCAGCAGCTTAAGGGGGACGAACACCGGGGAGCTGTTTTTT.

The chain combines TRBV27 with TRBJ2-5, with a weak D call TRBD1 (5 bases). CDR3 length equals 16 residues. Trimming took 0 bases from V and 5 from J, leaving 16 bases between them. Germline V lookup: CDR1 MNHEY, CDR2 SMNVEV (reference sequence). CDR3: CASSLSYTGTAETQYF. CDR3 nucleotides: TGTGCCAGCAGTTTATCCTACACAGGTACGGCGGAGACCCAGTACTTC.

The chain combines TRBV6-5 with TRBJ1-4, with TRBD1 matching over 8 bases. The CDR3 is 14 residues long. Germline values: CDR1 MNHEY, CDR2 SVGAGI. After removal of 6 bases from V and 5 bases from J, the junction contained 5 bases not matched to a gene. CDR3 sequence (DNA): TGTGCCAGCAGAGGGACAGGTAGAAATGAAAAACTGTTTTTT. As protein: CASRGTGRNEKLFF.

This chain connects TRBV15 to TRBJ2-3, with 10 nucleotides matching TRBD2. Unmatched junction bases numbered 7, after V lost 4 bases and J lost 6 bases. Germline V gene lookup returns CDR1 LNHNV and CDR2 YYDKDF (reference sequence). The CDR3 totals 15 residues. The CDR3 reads CATSTVSGGWDTQYF. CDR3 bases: TGTGCCACCAGCACCGTTAGCGGGGGGTGGGATACGCAGTATTTT.

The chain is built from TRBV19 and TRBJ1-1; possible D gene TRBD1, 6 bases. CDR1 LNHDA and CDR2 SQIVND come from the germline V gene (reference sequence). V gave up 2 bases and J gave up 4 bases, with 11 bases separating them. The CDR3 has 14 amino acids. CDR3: CASSIIVGGTEAFF. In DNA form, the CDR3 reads TGTGCCAGTAGTATAATTGTAGGGGGCACTGAAGCTTTCTTT.

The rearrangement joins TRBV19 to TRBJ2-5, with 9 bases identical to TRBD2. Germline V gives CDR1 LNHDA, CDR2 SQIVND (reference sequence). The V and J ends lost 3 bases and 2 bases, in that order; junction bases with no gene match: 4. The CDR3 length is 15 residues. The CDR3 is CASSMLAGGQETQYF. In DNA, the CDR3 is TGTGCCAGTAGTATGCTTGCGGGGGGGCAAGAGACCCAGTACTTC.

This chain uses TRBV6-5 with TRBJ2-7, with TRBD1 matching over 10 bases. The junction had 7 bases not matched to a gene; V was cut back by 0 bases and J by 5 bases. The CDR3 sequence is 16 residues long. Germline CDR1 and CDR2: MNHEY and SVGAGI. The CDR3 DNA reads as TGTGCCAGCAGTTACTCGACGGACAGGGGGACCCACGAGCAGTACTTC. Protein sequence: CASSYSTDRGTHEQYF.